This T cell receptor beta chain is drawn from a study of CD8 T cells in Susac syndrome. Random hexamers were used to reverse transcribe the RNA input (about 0.5 to 1 ug). TCRdb re-called the immunoSEQ multiplex PCR reads with MiXCR, one entry per CDR3 protein. The table includes around 180,000 distinct CDR3 sequences, about 95% detected once. Trimming shortened V by 3 bases and J by 4 bases, and 3 bases separated the two germline ends. The length of the CDR3 is 11 residues. Per the germline V gene, CDR1 is MNHEY and CDR2 is SVGEGT. The TEMRA cells underwent FACS enrichment, while the CD8+ and CD4+ T cells underwent negative isolation.

This chain joins TRBV6-2 or TRBV6-3 and TRBJ2-5; D is uncertain. Sequencing was done on a sample of CD8+ T cells from PBMCs. This receptor was taken from a human donor with multiple sclerosis. CDR3 sequence reads: CASSYTETQYF. The CDR3 DNA reads TGTGCCAGCAGTTATACAGAGACCCAGTACTTC.